These T cell receptor beta chains were read from a single sample in a study of cytomegalovirus exposure and HLA in healthy donors. Method: immunoSEQ multiplex PCR; TCRdb's copy keeps in-frame clones and lacks some. This sample yields some 200,000 clones, of which approximately 81% are seen a single time; 2% to 2.5% belongs to the top ten. What was sequenced was PBMCs. These receptors were obtained from a woman in her forties or fifties in good health and CMV-seronegative. The CDR3 runs from the conserved cysteine through the conserved F or W. D genes are given only for firm matches. Expanded clones get a size class; other rows say once, few or many, or leave the size out.

v_gene	j_gene	d_gene	abundance	CDR3aa	CDR3nt
TRBV6-5	TRBJ2-7	TRBD1	many	CASSYSPGGSYEQYF	TGTGCCAGCAGTTACTCGCCAGGGGGTTCCTACGAGCAGTACTTC
TRBV7-2	TRBJ1-1	.	.	CASTTRMNTEAFF	TGTGCCAGCACCACACGCATGAACACTGAAGCTTTCTTT
TRBV5-1	TRBJ1-1	.	.	CASSSQGGLKNTEAFF	TGCGCCAGCAGCTCACAAGGGGGTTTGAAAAACACTGAAGCTTTCTTT
TRBV19	TRBJ2-2	.	.	CASSWRGTGELFF	TGTGCCAGTAGTTGGCGGGGCACCGGGGAGCTGTTTTTT
TRBV7-9	TRBJ2-7	.	.	CASSLAPVYEQYF	TGTGCCAGCAGCTTAGCCCCCGTCTACGAGCAGTACTTC
TRBV27	TRBJ2-1	TRBD1	.	CASRGQGAFSNEQFF	TGTGCCAGTCGAGGACAGGGGGCCTTTAGCAATGAGCAGTTCTTC
TRBV20-1	TRBJ1-1	.	.	CSSREEVEAFF	TGCAGTTCGAGGGAGGAGGTTGAAGCTTTCTTT
TRBV2	TRBJ2-4	.	.	CASRGAGVLAKNIQYF	TGTGCCAGCAGAGGGGCAGGGGTACTAGCCAAAAACATTCAGTACTTC
TRBV6-5	TRBJ1-1	.	.	CASSYGGTTEAFF	TGTGCCAGCAGTTACGGGGGGACCACTGAAGCTTTCTTT
TRBV5-6	TRBJ1-3	.	few	CASSPQGRSGNTIYF	TGTGCCAGCAGCCCCCAGGGGCGAAGTGGAAACACCATATATTTT
TRBV28	TRBJ1-3	.	.	CASSALSQGYGNTIYF	TGTGCCAGCAGTGCCTTATCCCAGGGATATGGAAACACCATATATTTT
TRBV28	TRBJ2-2	TRBD2	.	CAGGTSVGELFF	TGTGCCGGGGGGACTAGCGTCGGGGAGCTGTTTTTT
TRBV4-2	TRBJ1-2	TRBD1	.	CASSLTPGQPLNYGYTF	TGTGCCAGCAGCCTCACCCCGGGACAGCCTTTGAACTATGGCTACACCTTC
TRBV19	TRBJ2-7	TRBD2	.	CASSIGGGKTYEQYF	TGTGCCAGTAGTATCGGGGGAGGGAAGACTTACGAGCAGTACTTC
TRBV7-2	TRBJ2-1	TRBD2	.	CASSLGLAGGDNEQFF	TGTGCCAGCAGCTTAGGTCTGGCGGGGGGCGACAATGAGCAGTTCTTC
TRBV7-6	TRBJ2-7	.	.	CASSLGSGASGEQYF	TGTGCCAGCAGCTTAGGGTCAGGGGCATCTGGCGAGCAGTACTTC
TRBV6-5	TRBJ2-7	.	.	CASSYSLRRPSYEQYF	TGTGCCAGCAGTTACTCGTTGAGGAGACCATCCTACGAGCAGTACTTC
TRBV4-3	TRBJ2-7	.	.	CASSQDPGTTYEQYF	TGCGCCAGCAGCCAAGACCCCGGGACAACCTACGAGCAGTACTTC
TRBV18	TRBJ2-5	.	.	CASSPRRGETQYF	TGTGCCAGCTCACCAAGGAGGGGAGAGACCCAGTACTTC
TRBV27	TRBJ2-1	TRBD2	.	CASSSYGLAGANEQFF	TGTGCCAGCAGTAGCTACGGACTAGCGGGAGCTAATGAGCAGTTCTTC
TRBV5-6	TRBJ1-5	.	.	CASSLSAMGNQPQHF	TGTGCCAGCAGCTTGAGCGCAATGGGCAATCAGCCCCAGCATTTT
TRBV28	TRBJ1-1	TRBD1	.	CASSLPTGNKLTEAFF	TGTGCCAGCAGTTTGCCGACAGGGAATAAGTTGACTGAAGCTTTCTTT
TRBV19	TRBJ1-1	.	once	CASRTGQSGTEAFF	TGTGCCAGTAGAACCGGACAGAGTGGGACTGAAGCTTTCTTT
TRBV7-6	TRBJ2-6	TRBD1	.	CASSLVQGPTGANVLTF	TGTGCCAGCAGCTTAGTACAGGGGCCAACTGGGGCCAACGTCCTGACTTTC
TRBV6-6	TRBJ1-1	.	.	CASSPRAGNTEAFF	TGTGCCAGCAGCCCGCGAGCGGGGAACACTGAAGCTTTCTTT
TRBV4-3	TRBJ2-7	TRBD1	few	CASSHKTGISYEQYF	TGCGCCAGCAGCCACAAGACAGGGATATCCTACGAGCAGTACTTC
TRBV9	TRBJ2-1	.	few	CASSPGASGVNEQFF	TGTGCCAGCAGCCCAGGGGCGTCTGGCGTCAATGAGCAGTTCTTC
TRBV9	TRBJ1-1	.	.	CASSVGTQGEAFF	TGTGCCAGCAGCGTAGGTACTCAGGGTGAAGCTTTCTTT
TRBV30	TRBJ1-6	TRBD1	.	CAWRDKTGGKFPLHF	TGTGCCTGGAGGGATAAAACAGGGGGGAAATTTCCCCTCCACTTT
TRBV28	TRBJ2-1	.	.	CASSPLRASYNEQFF	TGTGCCAGCAGTCCGCTGAGGGCTAGCTACAATGAGCAGTTCTTC
TRBV10-3	TRBJ2-7	TRBD1	.	CAISLRDRQYF	TGTGCCATCAGTCTCCGGGACAGGCAGTACTTC
TRBV6-5	TRBJ1-5	TRBD1	.	CASTGQVGNQPQHF	TGTGCCAGCACGGGACAGGTAGGCAATCAGCCCCAGCATTTT
TRBV28	TRBJ1-5	.	.	CASSSSRGQPQHF	TGTGCCAGCAGTTCGAGCCGGGGGCAGCCCCAGCATTTT
TRBV7-8	TRBJ2-1	TRBD1	.	CASSKRPRDRFNEQFF	TGTGCCAGCAGCAAACGGCCCCGGGACAGGTTCAATGAGCAGTTCTTC
TRBV27	TRBJ1-6	TRBD1	.	CASSFSQGAAYNSPLHF	TGTGCCAGCAGTTTCTCGCAGGGGGCCGCCTATAATTCACCCCTCCACTTT
TRBV10-3	TRBJ1-1	TRBD1	once	CAISPGQGGTEAFF	TGTGCCATCAGCCCGGGACAGGGGGGCACTGAAGCTTTCTTT
TRBV29-1	TRBJ1-1	TRBD1	few	CSVEERTGRTEAFF	TGCAGCGTTGAAGAGAGGACAGGTCGTACTGAAGCTTTCTTT
TRBV19	TRBJ1-5	.	.	CASTLPGLNQPQHF	TGTGCCAGTACCCTGCCAGGCCTCAATCAGCCCCAGCATTTT
TRBV9	TRBJ2-7	TRBD1	.	CASSVSLRTGGQEQYF	TGTGCCAGCAGCGTAAGTCTTCGAACAGGGGGACAGGAGCAGTACTTC
TRBV7-3	TRBJ2-7	TRBD2	.	CASSLSTSAALYEQYF	TGTGCCAGCAGCTTAAGTACTAGCGCGGCACTCTACGAGCAGTACTTC